This TCR beta chain is from a study of beta chain features in type 1 diabetes (dated by TCRdb to the late 2010s). Context from the whole study: No differences in mean age, gender distribution, total cell number or subset yield were found between patients and healthy donors. A total of 85 million to 140 million sorted cells were examined across all samples, and the number of cells per subset was strongly correlated with RNA yield. The study compared TCRB repertoires of sorted circulating CD4+ T cell subsets between recently diagnosed type 1 diabetes patients and matched healthy donors. Naive and central memory subsets were obtained from all 30 or so donors, but regulatory and stem cell-like memory subsets were isolated from only 8 patients and roughly 8 healthy donors.

Paper-wide results and their limitations: The naive, central memory and regulatory TCRB repertoires appeared to resemble one another more closely among patients than among healthy donors. PCR might favor shorter templates, but patient and control samples were amplified and corrected together, so any skew would affect both groups equally. Patients with type 1 diabetes made fewer insertions and deleted more nucleotides at VDJ recombination sites, implying thymic rearrangement abnormalities. HLA sub-analyses involved small numbers of individuals, so any influence of HLA type on TCRB rearrangement remained unresolved. Type 1 diabetes patients showed a moderate but significant shortening of TCRB CDR3 length in all four CD4+ subsets. Because cDNA was sequenced instead of genomic DNA, activated cells with high expression could be over-represented, although the groups did not differ in activation or CD3 levels.

The High Capacity cDNA Reverse Transcription Kit was used to reverse transcribe all of the isolated RNA, meaning that expressed TCRB transcripts were what got sequenced. Deep immunoSEQ sequencing was applied to naive, central memory and regulatory T cell samples, giving an average of roughly 3.5 million total reads per sample. Sorted cells were lysed in RLT buffer and RNA was extracted with DNase-treated RNeasy Micro or Mini kits, depending on cell number. To prevent cross-contamination, each cell subset was processed individually, whereas patient and healthy donor samples were processed jointly. The immunoSEQ multiplex PCR was used to amplify TCRB sequences from cDNA, generating 87-bp fragments that spanned the CDR3 region. The amplicons were sequenced using the Illumina HiSeq platform. The authors' pipeline ran thus. PCR bias was computationally corrected using synthetic template baselines, reads within Hamming distance 2 were collapsed, and singletons that could not be merged were discarded. Reads were aligned against IMGT to assign V, D and J genes, CDR3 length and insertions or deletions at six rearrangement sites. Within each subset, clonotype counts were normalized to sorted cell number, after which true diversity and Gini coefficients were computed with the tcR R package. The overlap coefficient, calculated on TCRB nucleotide sequences, was used to measure repertoire sharing. Out-of-frame TCRB sequences from naive cells were analyzed as a proxy for the pre-selection repertoire. In TCRdb, the immuneACCESS table is reduced to in-frame sequences with V and J assigned. These tables do not hold every clone; where another copy was compared, an unresolved V gene accounts for under half, and the others remain unexplained. Clone size and V and J calls were adopted from that table, with D and trimming inferred from the DNA. Present in this sample are a few hundred thousand clones, about 18% of which were seen just once. The ten biggest clones cover approximately 0.043% of the sample.

A few counts support this clone. Its antigen is not yet known. Per-base qualities were not stored, and no clone one base away is much larger. CDR1 and CDR2 were assigned from the germline V gene as MGHRA and YSYEKL. There are 16 amino acids in the CDR3, from cysteine to phenylalanine inclusive. Solely the CDR3 DNA is kept, with 48 bases framed from the first base. V is shortened by 3 bases, J by 3 bases, and the region joining them spans 15 bases. A single peripheral blood draw of around 120 mL on average was collected from each donor into heparinised tubes. A BD FACSAria II was used to sort naive, central memory, regulatory and stem cell-like memory CD4+ T cells with a panel that included CD45RO, CCR7, CD25, CD127, CD95 and CD27. All sorted populations exceeded 98% purity. PBMCs were isolated right away by Lymphoprep density gradient centrifugation and were stained directly, without culture. So that batch effects would be minimized, each experiment stained and sorted samples in pairs, pairing one healthy donor with one patient.

The material sequenced was naive CD4+ T cells from blood. In light of the paper, this sample's cell subset or site label describes: true naive CD4+ T cells. In this chain, TRBV4-1 is recombined with TRBJ2-1, and TRBD2 may be the D gene, going by 6 matching bases. This receptor was taken from a woman between 18 and 29 years old in good health. This receptor has the CDR3 CASSHLVRGIYNEQFF. The nucleotide sequence is given as TGCGCCAGCAGCCACCTAGTCCGGGGGATCTACAATGAGCAGTTCTTC.